The rows below give T cell receptor beta chains drawn from one sample of a study of early T cells in non-severe SARS-CoV-2 infection. TCRdb redid the calling of the 5' RACE reads with MiXCR, one entry per CDR3 protein. Of 57,000 or so distinct CDR3 sequences listed, 5.6% are singletons. Sequencing was carried out using whole blood. The receptors stem from an adult who was a healthcare worker with PCR-confirmed SARS-CoV-2 infection or an uninfected control (not recorded which). The CDR3 runs from the conserved cysteine through the conserved F or W. Each record gives: clone size, V gene, J gene, D gene, CDR3 DNA, CDR3 protein. D genes are given only for firm matches. The size entry is marked missing in some rows and otherwise reads once, few, many or a size class.

.	TRBV5-4	TRBJ2-3	.	TGTGCCAGCAGCTTGTTGAGTACTACAGATACGCAGTATTTT	CASSLLSTTDTQYF
many	TRBV11-2	TRBJ2-3	.	TGTGCCAGCAGCTTAGGGGACGGATTCACAGATACGCAGTATTTT	CASSLGDGFTDTQYF
many	TRBV13	TRBJ1-5	TRBD1	TGTGCCAGCAGCTCTGGGACAGGGCGTCTAAGCAATCAGCCCCAGCATTTT	CASSSGTGRLSNQPQHF
many	TRBV3-1	TRBJ2-1	.	TGTGCCAGCAGCCAAGAATCGGGGGCCCGGTTTGGTGAGCAGTTCTTC	CASSQESGARFGEQFF
many	TRBV6-5	TRBJ2-1	TRBD2	TGTGCCAGCTCCCGCCCCACTAGCGGGGCTTACTCCTACAATGAGCAGTTCTTC	CASSRPTSGAYSYNEQFF
many	TRBV6-5	TRBJ1-4	TRBD1	TGTGCCAGCAGTACAGGGGCAGCTCCGACTAATGAAAAACTGTTTTTT	CASSTGAAPTNEKLFF
.	TRBV15	TRBJ2-4	.	TGTGCCACCAGCCCCAGGGGGGGCGCTGGGAACATTCAGTACTTC	CATSPRGGAGNIQYF
many	TRBV6-2/TRBV6-3	TRBJ2-5	.	TGTGCCATTTCAGGACAGCCCCAAGAGACCCAGTACTTC	CAISGQPQETQYF
few	TRBV13	TRBJ1-5	.	TGTGCCAGCAGCTCCTCACACAGGGGCAATCAGCCCCAGCATTTT	CASSSSHRGNQPQHF
.	TRBV4-3	TRBJ2-7	TRBD1	TGCGCCAGCAGCCCGGGACAGGGCTCCTACGAGCAGTACTTC	CASSPGQGSYEQYF